This TCR beta chain is from a study of T cell responses to AZD1222 COVID-19 vaccine (dated by TCRdb to 2020 to 2022). With regard to the full study: AZD1222 recipients whose second dose came at about 4 weeks and those whose second dose came at about 12 weeks were combined into one group, since spike-specific TCR depth and breadth did not differ between the two schedules. A total of about 230 trial participants underwent TCR sequencing, of whom about 210 received two doses of AZD1222 and around 25 received two doses of the MenACWY control vaccine. Trial participants were enrolled by age into 18-55, 56-69 and 70-plus year subgroups, with around 150, 28 and 57 TCR-sequenced participants respectively.

The CDR3 regions of human TCRbeta chains were subjected to immunosequencing. The published analysis was carried out like this. Repertoire TCRs were matched against a reference library of SARS-CoV-2-specific TCRs generated with the MIRA antigen-specificity platform. Breadth was defined as the fraction of unique TCRs that were SARS-CoV-2-associated. Depth was defined as the fraction of total T cells that were SARS-CoV-2-associated. Using the MIRA data, each spike-specific TCR was assigned both to the spike region to which the TCR was reactive and to a CD4 or CD8 class. Log10-transformed breadth and depth values were compared by one-way ANOVA with Sidak's multiple comparisons tests. In TCRdb, the immuneACCESS table is reduced to in-frame sequences with V and J assigned. These tables do not hold every clone; where another copy was compared, an unresolved V gene accounts for under half, and the others remain unexplained. V, J and clone size reflect that table, while D and trimming were determined from the DNA. The sample includes some 150,000 clones, with just over 90% observed a single time. The ten biggest clones cover 7.5% to 9.5% of the sample.

Reading the label with the study, this specimen's time point is: baseline before first vaccination. Vaccinee samples were obtained from the UK trials COV001 and COV002, which included a single-blind randomized controlled phase 2/3 trial of AZD1222 (ChAdOx1 nCoV-19) in healthy adults. Trial participant PBMC samples were collected at day 0 and day 28 after the second dose for TCRbeta chain sequencing. The CDR3, from cysteine to phenylalanine, totals 17 residues. This entry keeps only the CDR3 DNA: 51 bases, framed from base 1. The junction shows trimming of 3 bases on V and 6 bases on J, and the gene matches do not reach 12 bases of it. From a lookup of the germline V gene, CDR1 and CDR2 are MNHNS and SASEGT. Overall study outcomes, separate from this receptor: Because no day 14 peak-response samples were available, repertoires were characterized only after the peak T cell response. The 56-69-year group was small, and its depth increase did not reach significance, likely because of low power. Reportedly, close to half of the unique spike-specific TCRs recognized epitopes lying outside the regions that are mutated in the B.1.351 and B.1.1.7 variants. Only six AZD1222 recipients were SARS-CoV-2 seropositive at baseline, limiting conclusions about previously exposed vaccinees. Participants were mostly white British, with more females than males. The authors suggested clonal diversity may have been underestimated. Spike-specific TCR breadth and depth rose significantly after two AZD1222 doses compared with day 0 and with MenACWY recipients. The whole spike protein was spanned by vaccine-associated CD4 TCRs, and dominant responses were seen in regions 160-218 and 743-854.

In the case of this clone: Its antigen has not been determined. Base qualities are not recorded, but no much larger clone differs from it by a single base.

Here the chain combines TRBV6-1 and TRBJ1-1; 11 junctional bases match TRBD1. Specimen: peripheral blood, collected on day 0 of AZD1222 vaccination. This TCR derives from an adult in good health. The DNA reads as follows: TGTGCCAGCAGTGAGACCTGGACAGGGGGCCGGGGGGCTGAAGCTTTCTTT. Translated, this is CASSETWTGGRGAEAFF.